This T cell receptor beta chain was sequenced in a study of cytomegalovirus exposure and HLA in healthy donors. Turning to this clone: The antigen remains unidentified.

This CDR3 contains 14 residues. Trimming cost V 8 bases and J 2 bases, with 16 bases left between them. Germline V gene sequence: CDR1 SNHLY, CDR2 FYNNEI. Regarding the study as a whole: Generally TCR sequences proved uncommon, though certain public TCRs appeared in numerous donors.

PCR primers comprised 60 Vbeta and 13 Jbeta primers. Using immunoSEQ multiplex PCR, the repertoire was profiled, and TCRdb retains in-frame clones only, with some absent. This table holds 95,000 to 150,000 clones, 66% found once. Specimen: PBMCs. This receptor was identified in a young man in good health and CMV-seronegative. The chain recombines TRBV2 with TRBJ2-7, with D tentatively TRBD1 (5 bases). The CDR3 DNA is TGTGCCAGCCAACTCTATCCAGGGACCTACGAGCAGTACTTC. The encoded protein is CASQLYPGTYEQYF.